This T cell receptor beta chain was found in a study of blood T cell repertoires in COVID-19. V shed 5 bases and J 1 base; nucleotides not matched to a gene: 6. CDR3 length equals 15 residues. Germline V lookup: CDR1 MNHEY, CDR2 SMNVEV (reference sequence). Produced via immunoSEQ multiplex PCR; TCRdb's table is partial and in-frame only. This table holds 200,000 to 300,000 clones, roughly 80% found once. The sequenced sample consisted of peripheral blood. This receptor was obtained from a woman older than 75 with acute or convalescent COVID-19. The V gene is TRBV27, the J gene TRBJ2-5; TRBD1 agrees at 8 bases. CDR3 loop: CASSPRTGIQETQYF. The CDR3 nucleotides read TGTGCCAGCAGTCCCCGGACAGGGATCCAAGAGACCCAGTACTTC.